This TCR beta chain was obtained from a study of lymphopenia after photon versus proton radiotherapy. Study findings and constraints: Oligoclonal CD8+ Temra expansion after nadir drove photon patients' diversity drop.

For this clone: Its specificity is not known.

Produced via immunoSEQ multiplex PCR; TCRdb's table is partial and in-frame only. The sample has approximately 160,000 clones, 75% to 90% seen once; the top ten hold approximately 4.8%. The CDR3 has 15 amino acids. CDR1 and CDR2 from the germline V gene are SGDLS and YYNGEE. V was clipped by 3 bases and J by 0 bases; unmatched bases: 6. The sample consisted of peripheral blood, taken from a patient treated with photon-based radiotherapy. This clonotype was obtained from a man aged 45-60 years with gastric cancer. The chain uses TRBV9 and TRBJ2-7; 7 bases match TRBD2. The CDR3 nucleotides are TGTGCCAGCAGCGCCGCGGGAGTCCCCTCCTACGAGCAGTACTTC. It codes for CASSAAGVPSYEQYF.